This T cell receptor (beta chain) was found in a study of T cell changes during pregnancy in multiple sclerosis. There are 14 residues in the CDR3. V lost 1 base to trimming and J lost 3 bases, with 10 bases between them. Germline V gene lookup returns CDR1 SGHDT and CDR2 YYEEEE. This clone was recorded only once. Profiled with immunoSEQ multiplex PCR; TCRdb holds only in-frame clones, not every one. The repertoire includes around 50,000 clones, about nine tenths of them detected once, and about 0.6% sits in the top ten. This TCR came from a female donor in good health, enrolled as a control in a pregnancy study. This specimen consisted of CD4+ T cells from peripheral blood mononuclear cells, obtained after pregnancy. The chain recombines TRBV5-6 with TRBJ1-1, with D perhaps TRBD1 (5 bases). CDR3 nucleotide sequence: TGTGCCAGCAGCTTGTTGGGGCGCGACACTGAAGCTTTCTTT. Its translation is CASSLLGRDTEAFF.